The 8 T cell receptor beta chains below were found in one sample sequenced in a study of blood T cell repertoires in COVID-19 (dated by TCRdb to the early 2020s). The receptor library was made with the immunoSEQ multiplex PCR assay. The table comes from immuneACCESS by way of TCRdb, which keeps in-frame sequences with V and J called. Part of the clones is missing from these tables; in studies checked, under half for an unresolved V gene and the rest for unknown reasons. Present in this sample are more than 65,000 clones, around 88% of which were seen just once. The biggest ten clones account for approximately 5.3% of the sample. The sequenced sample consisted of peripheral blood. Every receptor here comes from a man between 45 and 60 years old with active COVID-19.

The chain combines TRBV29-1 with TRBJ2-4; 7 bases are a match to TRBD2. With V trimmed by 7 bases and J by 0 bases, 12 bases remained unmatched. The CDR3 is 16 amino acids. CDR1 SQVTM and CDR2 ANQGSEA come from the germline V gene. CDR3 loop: CSGTSLAGLAKNIQYF. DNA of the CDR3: TGCAGCGGGACATCCTTAGCGGGCCTAGCCAAAAACATTCAGTACTTC.

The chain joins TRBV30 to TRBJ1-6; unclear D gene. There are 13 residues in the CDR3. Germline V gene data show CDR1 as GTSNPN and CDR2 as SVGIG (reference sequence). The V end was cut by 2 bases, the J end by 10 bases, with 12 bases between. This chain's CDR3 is CAWSRGVGSPLHF. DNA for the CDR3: TGTGCCTGGAGTCGCGGGGTAGGCTCACCCCTCCACTTT. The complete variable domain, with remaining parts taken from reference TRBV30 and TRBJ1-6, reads SQTIHQWPATLVQPVGSPLSLECTVEGTSNPNLYWYRQAAGRGLQLLFYSVGIGQISSEVPQNLSASRPQDRQFILSSKKLLLSDSGFYLCAWSRGVGSPLHFGNGTRLTVT.

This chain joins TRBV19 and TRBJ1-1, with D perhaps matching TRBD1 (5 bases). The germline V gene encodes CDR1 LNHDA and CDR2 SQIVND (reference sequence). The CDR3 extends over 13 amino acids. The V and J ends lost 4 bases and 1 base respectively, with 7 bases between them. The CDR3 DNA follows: TGTGCCAGTAGTAGCGGGGGGAACACTGAAGCTTTCTTT. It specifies CASSSGGNTEAFF. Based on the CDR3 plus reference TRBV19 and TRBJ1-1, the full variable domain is DGGITQSPKYLFRKEGQNVTLSCEQNLNHDAMYWYRQDPGQGLRLIYYSQIVNDFQKGDIAEGYSVSREKKESFPLTVTSAQKNPTAFYLCASSSGGNTEAFFGQGTRLTVV.

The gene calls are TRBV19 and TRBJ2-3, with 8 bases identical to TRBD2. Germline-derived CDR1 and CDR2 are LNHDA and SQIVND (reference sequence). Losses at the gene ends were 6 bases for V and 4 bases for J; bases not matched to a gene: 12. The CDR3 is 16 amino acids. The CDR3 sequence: CASSPISSGPADTQYF. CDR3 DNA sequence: TGTGCCAGTAGCCCCATTTCTAGCGGGCCCGCAGATACGCAGTATTTT.

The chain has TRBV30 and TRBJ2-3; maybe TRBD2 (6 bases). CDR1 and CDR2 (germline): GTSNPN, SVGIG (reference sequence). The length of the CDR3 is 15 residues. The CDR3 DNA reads TGTGCGCTGGAGGTCGCGGGGTTTGGCACAGATACGCAGTATTTT. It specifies CALEVAGFGTDTQYF.

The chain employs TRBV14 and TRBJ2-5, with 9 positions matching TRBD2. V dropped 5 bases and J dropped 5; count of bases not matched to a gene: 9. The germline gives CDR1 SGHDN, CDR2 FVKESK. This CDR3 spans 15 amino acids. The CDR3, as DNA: TGTGCCAGCAGCAGCGGGGGGACCCTAGGGGAGACCCAGTACTTC. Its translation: CASSSGGTLGETQYF.

As DNA, the CDR3 is TGTGCCAGCAGTTTAGGAGGGACCCCTTATGGCTACACCTTC. This sequence encodes CASSLGGTPYGYTF. The chain is built from TRBV27 and TRBJ1-2; tentatively, D is TRBD1 (5 bases). Germline V gene data show CDR1 as MNHEY and CDR2 as SMNVEV (reference sequence). Between the trimmed V and J ends, which lost 2 bases and 5 bases, there was a span of 12 bases. This CDR3 spans 14 amino acids.

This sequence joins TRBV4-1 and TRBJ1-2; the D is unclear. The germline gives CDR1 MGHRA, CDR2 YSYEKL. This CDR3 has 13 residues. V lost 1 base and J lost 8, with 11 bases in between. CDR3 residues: CASSQVGLLGYTF. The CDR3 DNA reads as TGCGCCAGCAGCCAAGTAGGACTGTTGGGCTACACCTTC.